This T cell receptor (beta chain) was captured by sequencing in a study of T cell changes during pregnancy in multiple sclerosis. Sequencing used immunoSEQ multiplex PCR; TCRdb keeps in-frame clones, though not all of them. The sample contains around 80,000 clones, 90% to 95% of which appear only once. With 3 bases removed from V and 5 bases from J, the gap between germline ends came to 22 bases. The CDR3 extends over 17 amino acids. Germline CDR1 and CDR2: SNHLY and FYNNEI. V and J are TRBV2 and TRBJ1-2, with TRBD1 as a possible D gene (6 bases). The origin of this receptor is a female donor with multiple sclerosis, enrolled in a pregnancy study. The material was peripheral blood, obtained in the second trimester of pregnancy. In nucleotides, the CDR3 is TGTGCCAGCAGTGATCTCCTACAGGGAAGGACTGGATATGGCTACACCTTC. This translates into CASSDLLQGRTGYGYTF.